This passage covers 26 T cell receptor beta chains from one sample sequenced in a study of cytomegalovirus exposure and HLA in healthy donors. A multiplex PCR was run with 60 Vbeta primers and 13 Jbeta primers. The assay was immunoSEQ multiplex PCR, and TCRdb's table has in-frame clones only and misses some. This repertoire shows under 200,000 clones, about 78% found once; its top ten account for 2% to 2.5%. Sequenced input: PBMCs. The receptors shown here come from a man in his fifties or sixties in good health and CMV-seronegative.

The chain employs TRBV7-9 and TRBJ2-3; 13 nucleotides line up with TRBD2. V lost 1 base, J lost 5 bases, and 0 bases stayed unmatched. Per germline, CDR1 SEHNR and CDR2 FQNEAQ (reference sequence). This CDR3 region has 15 residues. In DNA, the CDR3 is TGTGCCAGCAGCTTAGGACTAGCGGGAGGAGATACGCAGTATTTT. This codes for CASSLGLAGGDTQYF.

The rearrangement links TRBV6-4 to TRBJ1-1, with a weak D call TRBD1 (5 bases). V lost 4 bases to trimming and J lost 1 base, with 7 bases between them. This CDR3 contains 13 residues. CDR1 and CDR2 from the germline V gene are MRHNA and SNTAGT. The CDR3 DNA follows: TGTGCCAGCAGTGGACAGCCGAACACTGAAGCTTTCTTT. Residues: CASSGQPNTEAFF.

The chain employs TRBV15 and TRBJ2-1, with TRBD2 as a possible D gene (5 bases). V gave up 3 bases and J gave up 4 bases, with 13 bases separating them. Germline V CDR1 and CDR2: LNHNV, YYDKDF (reference sequence). This CDR3 comprises 15 residues. The CDR3 DNA follows: TGTGCCACCAGCAGCCCGGTAGCGAATTACAATGAGCAGTTCTTC. Encoded protein: CATSSPVANYNEQFF. The full variable domain, with the rest looked up from reference TRBV15 and TRBJ2-1, is DAMVIQNPRYQVTQFGKPVTLSCSQTLNHNVMYWYQQKSSQAPKLLFHYYDKDFNNEADTPDNFQSRRPNTSFCFLDIRSPGLGDTAMYLCATSSPVANYNEQFFGPGTRLTVL.

The V and J genes are TRBV19 and TRBJ1-2, with a weak D call TRBD1 (5 bases). CDR1 and CDR2 from the germline V gene are LNHDA and SQIVND (reference sequence). CDR3 length: 16 residues. Trimming removed 6 bases at V and 3 bases at J, with 20 bases between. CDR3 residues: CASSNLRGEGDYGYTF. The CDR3 nucleotides read TGTGCCAGTAGCAACCTCCGGGGGGAGGGCGACTATGGCTACACCTTC.

The chain carries TRBV6-1 and TRBJ2-5; unclear D gene. This CDR3 comprises 13 residues. Germline values: CDR1 MNHNS, CDR2 SASEGT. V was trimmed by 1 base and J by 2 bases, leaving 5 bases between them. The CDR3 spells CASSEVQQETQYF. In DNA form, the CDR3 reads TGTGCCAGCAGTGAAGTACAGCAAGAGACCCAGTACTTC.

The V gene is TRBV11-2, the J gene TRBJ1-3; TRBD1 matches at 10 bases. V was clipped by 5 bases and J by 8 bases; unmatched bases: 6. This CDR3 is 14 amino acids long. CDR1 is SGHAT and CDR2 is FQNNGV in the germline V gene. Here the CDR3 DNA reads TGTGCCAGCAGCCTAGGGGGGACAGGGGACACCATATATTTT. Encoded protein: CASSLGGTGDTIYF.

This rearrangement joins TRBV13 to TRBJ2-3, with TRBD1 identical over 7 bases. This CDR3 is built from 15 residues. CDR1 and CDR2 (germline): PRHDT, FYEKMQ (reference sequence). V lost 3 bases and J lost 3; bases outside the gene matches: 6. CDR3 coding DNA: TGTGCCAGCAGCTTTACTCCAGGGGGAACAGATACGCAGTATTTT. Protein product: CASSFTPGGTDTQYF.

DNA of the CDR3: TGCGCCAGCAGCTTGGTTACGCCTAGCGAGACAGATACGCAGTATTTT. Translation: CASSLVTPSETDTQYF. The genes are TRBV5-1 and TRBJ2-3; possible D gene TRBD2, 6 bases. Germline V gene lookup returns CDR1 SGHRS and CDR2 YFSETQ. The CDR3 is made up of 16 amino acids. Trimming cost V 0 bases and J 3 bases, with 14 bases left between them.

V gene TRBV7-8 combines with J gene TRBJ1-2; 7 nucleotides align to TRBD1. The CDR3 is made up of 14 amino acids. V lost 1 base, J lost 8 bases, and 7 bases stayed unmatched. Germline V gene sequence: CDR1 SGHVS, CDR2 FQNEAQ. CDR3 sequence (DNA): TGTGCCAGCAGCTTAGGATGGGCAGGGGGGGGCTACACCTTC. It is translated as CASSLGWAGGGYTF.

V is TRBV29-1 and J is TRBJ1-2, with D perhaps TRBD1 (5 bases). V lost 2 bases and J 8 bases, leaving 27 bases between the germline ends. Germline values: CDR1 SQVTM, CDR2 ANQGSEA. The CDR3 spans 17 residues. The CDR3 sequence: CSVERAGGVDNPEGYTF. The CDR3 region has the DNA TGCAGCGTTGAAAGGGCCGGGGGGGTGGATAACCCAGAAGGCTACACCTTC.

V gene TRBV18 combines with J gene TRBJ1-1; D is unresolved. Germline V gives CDR1 KGHSH, CDR2 LQKENI. This CDR3 is 13 amino acids long. V was trimmed by 3 bases and J by 7 bases, leaving 12 bases between them. The CDR3 coding sequence is TGTGCCAGCTCACCCACTAGGACGGATGAAGCTTTCTTT. It is translated as CASSPTRTDEAFF. Together with reference TRBV18 and TRBJ1-1, the CDR3 gives the full variable domain: NAGVMQNPRHLVRRRGQEARLRCSPMKGHSHVYWYRQLPEEGLKFMVYLQKENIIDESGMPKERFSAEFPKEGPSILRIQQVVRGDSAAYFCASSPTRTDEAFFGQGTRLTVV.

This clone was seen a single time. V gene TRBV11-3 combines with J gene TRBJ1-1; D is possibly TRBD1 (6 bases). The CDR3 runs to 14 residues. The germline gives CDR1 SGHNT, CDR2 YENEEA. Trimming left V 3 bases short and J 1 base short, with 9 bases between. The CDR3 loop reads CASSLGAGNTEAFF. CDR3 DNA: TGTGCCAGCAGCTTGGGGGCAGGGAACACTGAAGCTTTCTTT.

The J gene is TRBJ2-7, the V gene TRBV28; D perhaps matches TRBD1 (6 bases). This CDR3 contains 13 residues. V was pared by 3 bases and J by 6 bases, with 12 bases between. Germline assignment: CDR1 MDHEN and CDR2 SYDVKM. In DNA, the CDR3 is TGTGCCAGCAGTTTTGCCCAGGGGCGCGAGCAGTACTTC. This encodes CASSFAQGREQYF.

A few counts support this clone. The V gene is TRBV9, the J gene TRBJ1-1; 9 positions match TRBD1. The CDR3 runs to 15 residues. With V trimmed by 4 bases and J by 7 bases, 11 bases remained unmatched. Germline V gene data show CDR1 as SGDLS and CDR2 as YYNGEE. This chain's CDR3 is CASSNKQGAVGEAFF. DNA for the CDR3: TGTGCCAGCAGCAATAAACAGGGGGCGGTTGGTGAAGCTTTCTTT. The complete variable domain, with remaining parts taken from reference TRBV9 and TRBJ1-1, reads DSGVTQTPKHLITATGQRVTLRCSPRSGDLSVYWYQQSLDQGLQFLIQYYNGEERAKGNILERFSAQQFPDLHSELNLSSLELGDSALYFCASSNKQGAVGEAFFGQGTRLTVV.

This clone is a singleton in its sample. The chain couples TRBV29-1 to TRBJ2-2, with a possible D match to TRBD1 (6 bases). Germline V gene sequence: CDR1 SQVTM, CDR2 ANQGSEA. V lost 6 bases to trimming and J lost 0 bases, with 11 bases between them. The CDR3 contains 14 residues. CDR3 sequence: CSVGTNTNTGELFF. For the CDR3, the DNA is TGCAGCGTGGGGACAAACACGAACACCGGGGAGCTGTTTTTT.

V gene TRBV6-6 combines with J gene TRBJ2-3, with 8 bases identical to TRBD2. The germline V gene has CDR1 MNHNY and CDR2 SVGAGI (reference sequence). V lost 2 bases, J lost 2 bases, and 3 bases stayed unmatched. The CDR3 is 15 amino acids. This CDR3 reads CASSYRAGVTDTQYF. CDR3 nucleotide sequence: TGTGCCAGCAGTTACAGAGCGGGGGTCACAGATACGCAGTATTTT.

This chain connects TRBV7-6 to TRBJ2-7; no definite D call. The germline V gene encodes CDR1 SGHVS and CDR2 FNYEAQ. This CDR3 is built from 12 residues. The V and J ends lost 5 bases and 7 bases respectively, with 12 bases between them. CDR3 in amino acids: CASSIDPREQYF. The CDR3 nucleotides read TGTGCCAGCAGCATAGACCCTCGGGAGCAGTACTTC.

The chain has TRBV21-1 and TRBJ2-7; the table's TRBD2 call for D was not verified on the DNA. TRBV21-1 has pseudogene status. The CDR3 is 16 residues long. CDR3 residues: CASSNLGGLTSYEQYF. For the CDR3, the DNA is TGTGCCAGCAGCAACTTGGGGGGACTGACCTCCTACGAGCAGTACTTC.

This chain connects TRBV7-2 to TRBJ1-3; weak D call: TRBD1 (5 bases). Trimming removed 3 bases at V and 6 bases at J, with 15 bases between. Germline V gives CDR1 SGHTA, CDR2 FQGNSA. The CDR3 consists of 15 residues. Written as DNA, the CDR3 is TGTGCCAGCAGCTTTCTGGGGCTACGCGAAAACACCATATATTTT. It translates to CASSFLGLRENTIYF.

The chain employs TRBV10-3 and TRBJ2-7, with TRBD2 identical over 10 bases. V gave up 6 bases and J gave up 3 bases; unmatched junction bases: 5. This CDR3 spans 14 amino acids. The germline CDR1 and CDR2 sequences are ENHRY and SYGVKD. The CDR3 is CAISSSGSGYEQYF. For the CDR3, the DNA is TGTGCCATCAGCTCTAGCGGGAGTGGCTACGAGCAGTACTTC.

The CDR3 loop is CAISPAQGGGYTF. The CDR3 DNA reads TGTGCCATCAGCCCAGCCCAGGGGGGAGGCTACACCTTC. This chain joins TRBV10-3 and TRBJ1-2, with 7 bases that match TRBD1. This CDR3 has 13 residues. Germline CDR1 and CDR2: ENHRY and SYGVKD. The junction had 9 bases not matched to a gene; V was cut back by 6 bases and J by 8 bases.

The chain uses TRBV7-2 and TRBJ2-1; 9 nucleotides line up with TRBD2. CDR1 is SGHTA, CDR2 FQGNSA, per germline. J was trimmed by 3 bases and V by 3 bases; bases with no gene match: 12. This CDR3 has 18 residues. The CDR3 here is CASSLAGVRAGGYNEQFF. The CDR3 DNA sequence: TGTGCCAGCAGCTTGGCGGGGGTCAGAGCGGGAGGCTACAATGAGCAGTTCTTC. The entire variable domain, with the rest obtained from reference TRBV7-2 and TRBJ2-1, is as follows: GAGVSQSPSNKVTEKGKDVELRCDPISGHTALYWYRQSLGQGLEFLIYFQGNSAPDKSGLPSDRFSAERTGGSVSTLTIQRTQQEDSAVYLCASSLAGVRAGGYNEQFFGPGTRLTVL.

V gene TRBV5-1 combines with J gene TRBJ1-3; D gene unclear. The CDR3 contains 17 residues. V was trimmed by 1 base and J by 0 bases, leaving 14 bases between them. The V gene's germline CDR1 is SGHRS and CDR2 YFSETQ. The CDR3 here is CASSLWPFQDSGNTIYF. CDR3 sequence (DNA): TGCGCCAGCAGCTTGTGGCCCTTTCAAGACTCTGGAAACACCATATATTTT. The full variable domain, in which reference TRBV5-1 and TRBJ1-3 provide the parts outside the CDR3, is KAGVTQTPRYLIKTRGQQVTLSCSPISGHRSVSWYQQTPGQGLQFLFEYFSETQRNKGNFPGRFSGRQFSNSRSEMNVSTLELGDSALYLCASSLWPFQDSGNTIYFGEGSWLTVV.

This clone is a singleton in its sample. As DNA, the CDR3 is TGTGCCAGCAGCCCGGGGAGTACAGATACGCAGTATTTT. It yields the protein CASSPGSTDTQYF. The chain recombines TRBV7-7 with TRBJ2-3; D is perhaps TRBD2 (5 bases). Germline CDR1 is SSHAT and CDR2 is FNYEAQ (reference sequence). CDR3 length: 13 residues. Trimming stripped 5 bases from V and 3 bases from J, with 9 bases between.

This clone occurred a few times. At one boundary the junction diverges from the germline segment, which might be a read error. The chain employs TRBV15 and TRBJ1-2; D is unclear. This CDR3 spans 14 amino acids. Germline V lookup: CDR1 LNHNV, CDR2 YYDKDF (reference sequence). CDR3 loop: CATSRDQRNYGYPF. The CDR3 DNA follows: TGTGCCACCAGCAGAGATCAGAGGAACTATGGCTACCCCTTC.

The J gene is TRBJ2-5, the V gene TRBV4-1, with D unresolved. The germline gives CDR1 MGHRA, CDR2 YSYEKL. Trimming took off 1 base at V and 4 bases at J, with 13 bases between the two ends. CDR3 length equals 15 residues. The CDR3, as DNA: TGCGCCAGCAGCCAAGTAGTGACTCACCGAGAGACCCAGTACTTC. It yields the protein CASSQVVTHRETQYF.